The next 10 T cell receptor beta chains were all read from a single sample in a study of blood T cell repertoires in COVID-19. The assay was immunoSEQ multiplex PCR, and TCRdb's table has in-frame clones only and misses some. The data show 93,000 or so clones, about 90% seen once. The sequenced sample consisted of peripheral blood. The receptors here all came from a woman aged 60 to 75 with acute or convalescent COVID-19.

The rearrangement uses TRBV28 and TRBJ2-7, with 11 bases aligning to TRBD1. Germline CDR1 and CDR2: MDHEN and SYDVKM. CDR3 length: 16 residues. V shed 5 bases, J shed 1 base, and the junction held 7 bases outside the gene matches. The chain's CDR3 is CASSGRDRGRSYEQYF. In nucleotides, the CDR3 is TGTGCCAGCAGTGGCCGGGACAGGGGGAGGTCCTACGAGCAGTACTTC.

The chain recombines TRBV9 with TRBJ2-1; tentative D call: TRBD2 (6 bases). Trimming left V 0 bases short and J 2 bases short, with 12 bases between. Germline values: CDR1 SGDLS, CDR2 YYNGEE. The CDR3 runs 16 residues. For the CDR3, the DNA is TGTGCCAGCAGCGTAGGGGGCGGAGGGGCCTACAATGAGCAGTTCTTC. Encoded protein: CASSVGGGGAYNEQFF. Full variable domain (missing parts from reference TRBV9 and TRBJ2-1): DSGVTQTPKHLITATGQRVTLRCSPRSGDLSVYWYQQSLDQGLQFLIQYYNGEERAKGNILERFSAQQFPDLHSELNLSSLELGDSALYFCASSVGGGGAYNEQFFGPGTRLTVL.

The chain couples TRBV5-4 to TRBJ1-2; D gene uncertain. CDR1 SGHNT and CDR2 YYREEE come from the germline V gene (reference sequence). The V end lost 1 base, the J end lost 8 bases, and 12 bases lay between the germline ends. The CDR3 is made up of 13 amino acids. In nucleotides, the CDR3 is TGTGCCAGCAGCTTGCCAGCCCGGAGAGGCTACACCTTC. This gives the protein CASSLPARRGYTF.

The chain recombines TRBV10-3 with TRBJ2-5, with 7 bases identical to TRBD1. The V gene end was trimmed by 4 bases and the J gene end by 1 base; junction bases not matched to a gene: 6. This CDR3 spans 15 amino acids. Germline assignment: CDR1 ENHRY and CDR2 SYGVKD. Written as DNA, the CDR3 is TGTGCCATCAGTGTTGGGCAGGGGGTCCAAGAGACCCAGTACTTC. It specifies CAISVGQGVQETQYF.

This sequence joins TRBV5-1 and TRBJ2-1; TRBD2 might be the D (5 bases). V gave up 4 bases and J gave up 3 bases, with 17 bases separating them. This CDR3 spans 16 amino acids. The germline V gene has CDR1 SGHRS and CDR2 YFSETQ. CDR3 in DNA: TGCGCCAGCAGCGGTGAGGGCAATCTGGACTACAATGAGCAGTTCTTC. This translates into CASSGEGNLDYNEQFF.

This clone was detected only a few times. The chain employs TRBV3-1 (or the pseudogene TRBV3-2) and TRBJ2-4; 14 positions match TRBD2. This CDR3 region has 16 residues. Losses at the gene ends were 4 bases for V and 5 bases for J; bases not matched to a gene: 4. Looked up from germline, CDR1 is LGHDT and CDR2 is YNNKEL (reference sequence). CDR3 DNA: TGTGCCAGCAGCCCTAGACTAGCGGGAGGGGAAAACATTCAGTACTTC. Protein sequence: CASSPRLAGGENIQYF.

This chain connects TRBV4-2 to TRBJ1-2; a possible D gene is TRBD1 (6 bases). The germline CDR1 and CDR2 sequences are LGHNA and YNFKEQ. V lost 0 bases and J 8 bases, leaving 10 bases between the germline ends. This CDR3 spans 13 amino acids. In DNA form, the CDR3 reads TGTGCCAGCAGCCAAGACCAGGGGAAGGGCTACACCTTC. Translating it yields CASSQDQGKGYTF.

This clone was detected only once. The chain has TRBV11-3 and TRBJ1-3, with 8 bases fitting TRBD1. This CDR3 has 14 amino acids. Per germline, CDR1 SGHNT and CDR2 YENEEA. V was clipped by 5 bases and J by 2 bases; unmatched bases: 2. The CDR3 sequence: CASSRTGTGNTIYF. CDR3 nucleotides: TGTGCCAGCAGCCGGACAGGGACTGGAAACACCATATATTTT.

V and J are TRBV28 and TRBJ1-1, with 8 bases matching TRBD1. V shed 4 bases, J shed 1 base, and the junction held 5 bases outside the gene matches. The CDR3 is made up of 15 amino acids. Germline V gene lookup returns CDR1 MDHEN and CDR2 SYDVKM. Here the CDR3 reads CASSSGDRKNTEAFF. CDR3 in DNA: TGTGCCAGCAGTTCTGGGGACAGGAAGAACACTGAAGCTTTCTTT.

This clone turned up a few times. The CDR3 sequence: CASTPGTHGVKGEQYF. For the CDR3, the DNA is TGTGCCAGTACCCCCGGGACTCACGGCGTTAAGGGCGAGCAGTACTTC. V gene TRBV19 combines with J gene TRBJ2-7; D may be TRBD2 (6 bases). The ends were cut back, 7 bases at V and 6 bases at J, with 25 bases in the middle. This CDR3 has 16 amino acids. Germline V gene lookup returns CDR1 LNHDA and CDR2 SQIVND (reference sequence).